This TCR beta chain was observed in a study of T cell responses to AZD1222 COVID-19 vaccine. General observations from the study: Reports say nearly half of spike-specific TCRs go after unmutated variant regions. Once two AZD1222 doses were given, Spike-specific TCR breadth and depth went up.

Profiled with immunoSEQ multiplex PCR; TCRdb holds only in-frame clones, not every one. This table holds 150,000 to 200,000 clones, 85% to 95% found once. About this clone itself: Its antigen is currently unknown.

The source is an adult in good health. Sequencing was performed on peripheral blood, taken on day 0 of AZD1222 vaccination.

CDR3 loop: CAITNKRGSTDTQYF. The CDR3 DNA reads TGTGCCATAACCAATAAGCGGGGGAGCACAGATACGCAGTATTTT. This chain joins TRBV10-3 and TRBJ2-3; the match to TRBD2 covers 8 bases. Trimming at V came to 9 bases and at J to 0 bases, leaving 8 bases not matched to a gene. Per germline, CDR1 ENHRY and CDR2 SYGVKD. The CDR3 totals 15 residues.